This T cell receptor beta chain was recorded in a study of OX40 agonist ivuxolimab in advanced cancers. Study summary: One patient with hepatocellular carcinoma and two with cutaneous melanoma, three in all, had partial responses.

This CDR3 is 15 amino acids long. Germline V gene sequence: CDR1 SNHLY, CDR2 FYNNEI. TCRdb's table, derived via immunoSEQ multiplex PCR, lists solely in-frame clones and lacks some. The sample lists about 61,000 clones, roughly 85% occurring once. In the case of this clone: The junction departs from germline at one end; a sequencing error may be responsible.

The chain employs TRBV2 and TRBJ1-2, with D hard to call. The sequences come from CD4+ or CD8+ T cells sorted from blood, collected in a trial of the OX40 agonist ivuxolimab. The receptor's source is an adult with an advanced solid tumor such as melanoma, head and neck, liver or kidney cancer. CDR3 nucleotides: TGTGCCAGCACTGAACTTGGACCCCGGTTGAGCGGCTACACCTTC. Translated, it gives CASTELGPRLSGYTF.